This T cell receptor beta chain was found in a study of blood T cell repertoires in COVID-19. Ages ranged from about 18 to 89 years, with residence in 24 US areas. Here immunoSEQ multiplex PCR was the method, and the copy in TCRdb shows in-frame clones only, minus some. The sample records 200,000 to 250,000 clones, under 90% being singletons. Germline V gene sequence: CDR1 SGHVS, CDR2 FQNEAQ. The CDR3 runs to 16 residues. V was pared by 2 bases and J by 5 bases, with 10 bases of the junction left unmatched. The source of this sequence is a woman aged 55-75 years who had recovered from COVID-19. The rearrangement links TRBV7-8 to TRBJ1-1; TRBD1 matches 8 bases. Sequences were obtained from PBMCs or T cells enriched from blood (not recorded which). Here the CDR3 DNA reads TGTGCCAGCAGCTTAATTGGTCCAGGGGGCGCGACTGAAGCTTTCTTT. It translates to CASSLIGPGGATEAFF.